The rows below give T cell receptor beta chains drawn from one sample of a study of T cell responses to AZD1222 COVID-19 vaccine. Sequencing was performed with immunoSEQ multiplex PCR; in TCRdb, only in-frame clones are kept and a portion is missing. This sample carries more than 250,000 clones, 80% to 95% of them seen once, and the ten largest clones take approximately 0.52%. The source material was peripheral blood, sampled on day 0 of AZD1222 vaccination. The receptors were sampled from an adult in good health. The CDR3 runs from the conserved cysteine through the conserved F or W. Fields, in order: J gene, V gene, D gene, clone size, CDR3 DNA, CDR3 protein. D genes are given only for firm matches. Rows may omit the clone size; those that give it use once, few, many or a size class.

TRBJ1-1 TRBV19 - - TGTGCCAGTAGTGGGGGGATGAACACTGAAGCTTTCTTT CASSGGMNTEAFF
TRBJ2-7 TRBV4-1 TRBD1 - TGCGCCAGCAGCCAAGAACGGAGGGGGCAGGGGGCTCCCAAGCAGTACTTC CASSQERRGQGAPKQYF
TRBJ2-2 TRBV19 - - TGTGCCAGTAGTATAGGCCAGGGGTACACCGGGGAGCTGTTTTTT CASSIGQGYTGELFF
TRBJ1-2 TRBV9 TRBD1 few TGTGCCAGCAGCTTGCGCCCATCTACAGGGGTTACGAACTATGGCTACACCTTC CASSLRPSTGVTNYGYTF
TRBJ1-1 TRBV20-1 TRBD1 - TGCAGTGCTAGTATAGGGGGCTGGGGCACTGAAGCTTTCTTT CSASIGGWGTEAFF
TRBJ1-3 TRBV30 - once TGTGCCTGGAGTCTCCTTTCAGGGCGGGGAAACACCATATATTTT CAWSLLSGRGNTIYF
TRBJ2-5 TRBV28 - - TGTGCCAGCAGGGGAGGCGCAGGGGAGACCCAGTACTTC CASRGGAGETQYF
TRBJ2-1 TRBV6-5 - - TGTGCCAGCAGTCGGGGGGCAAACAATGAGCAGTTCTTC CASSRGANNEQFF
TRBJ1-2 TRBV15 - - TGTGCCACCAGCAGAGGGAGCGTCCCAGTCTATGGCTACACCTTC CATSRGSVPVYGYTF
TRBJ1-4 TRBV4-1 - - TGCGCCAGCAGCCAAGTGTTTGGTGAAAAACTGTTTTTT CASSQVFGEKLFF
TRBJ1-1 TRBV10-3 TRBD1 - TGTGCCGTCCAAACAGGGGGCGGGGGCACTGAAGCTTTCTTT CAVQTGGGGTEAFF
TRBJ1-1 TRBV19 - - TGTGCCAGTAGTTCCAGGAGGGACACTGAAGCTTTCTTT CASSSRRDTEAFF
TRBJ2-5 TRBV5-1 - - TGCGCCAGCAGCCCCGACTACCAAAAAGAGACCCAGTACTTC CASSPDYQKETQYF
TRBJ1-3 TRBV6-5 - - TGTGCCAGCAGGCTAATGCCGGACTCTGGAAACACCATATATTTT CASRLMPDSGNTIYF
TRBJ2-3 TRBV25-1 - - TGTGCCAGCAGTGAAGGGTGGAATACAGATACGCAGTATTTT CASSEGWNTDTQYF
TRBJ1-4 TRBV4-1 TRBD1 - TGCGCCAGCAGCCCCGGACAGGGGGTAGGTGAAAAACTGTTTTTT CASSPGQGVGEKLFF
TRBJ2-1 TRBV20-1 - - TGCAGTGCTAATCAGTACAATGAGCAGTTCTTC CSANQYNEQFF
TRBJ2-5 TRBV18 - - TGTGCCAGCTCACCTTTTCAGGGGCACCAAGAGACCCAGTACTTC CASSPFQGHQETQYF
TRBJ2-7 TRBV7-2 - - TGTGCCAGCAGCCACGGACGGGGATCCTACGAGCAGTACTTC CASSHGRGSYEQYF
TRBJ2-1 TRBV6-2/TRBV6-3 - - TGTGCCAGCAGCTTAGGGTCTTTGATGTTGGGCAATGAGCAGTTCTTC CASSLGSLMLGNEQFF
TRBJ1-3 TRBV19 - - TGTGCCAGTACCCTTGTCAGGACCTCTGGAAACACCATATATTTT CASTLVRTSGNTIYF
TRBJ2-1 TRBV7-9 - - TGTGCCAGCAGTCCACAGGGATTCGGCAATGAGCAGTTCTTC CASSPQGFGNEQFF
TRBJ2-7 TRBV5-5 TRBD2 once TGTGCCAGCAGCATGGCGGGAGGGCCCAACGAGCAGTACTTC CASSMAGGPNEQYF
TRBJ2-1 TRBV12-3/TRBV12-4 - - TGTGCCAGCAACCCGGTCTCCTACAATGAGCAGTTCTTC CASNPVSYNEQFF
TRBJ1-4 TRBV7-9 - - TGTGCCAGCAGCCGAGGTCGGGGTGAAAAACTGTTTTTT CASSRGRGEKLFF
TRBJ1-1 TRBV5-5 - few TGTGCCAGCAGCTTTCTGGGTCCGGTGAACACTGAAGCTTTCTTT CASSFLGPVNTEAFF
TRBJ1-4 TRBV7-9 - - TGTGCCAGCAGCTCCCCGAGTAATGAAAAACTGTTTTTT CASSSPSNEKLFF
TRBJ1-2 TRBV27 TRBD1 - TGTGCCAGCTCGGGGACAGCTAACTATGGCTACACCTTC CASSGTANYGYTF
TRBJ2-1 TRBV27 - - TGTGCCAGCAGTAAAGACAGGATACTTGAATCTTCCTACAATGAGCAGTTCTTC CASSKDRILESSYNEQFF
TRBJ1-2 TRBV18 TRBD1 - TGTGCCAGCTCACCCGGACAGGGTAATCACTATGGCTACACCTTC CASSPGQGNHYGYTF
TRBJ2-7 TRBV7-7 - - TGTGCCAGCAGCCCGAAGATTGGCTACGAGCAGTACTTC CASSPKIGYEQYF
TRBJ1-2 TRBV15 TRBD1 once TGTGCCACCAGCAGAGATCGCGGGACAGGGTCGAGCTACACCTTC CATSRDRGTGSSYTF
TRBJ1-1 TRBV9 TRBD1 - TGTGCCAGCAGCGAACGGACAGGGAGTAGCACTGAAGCTTTCTTT CASSERTGSSTEAFF
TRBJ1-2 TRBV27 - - TGTGCCAGCAGTTTATCCCGACAGCCCTATGGCTACACCTTC CASSLSRQPYGYTF
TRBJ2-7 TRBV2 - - TGTGCCAGCAGCTATGAAGGGCGTATGTCCTACGAGCAGTACTTC CASSYEGRMSYEQYF
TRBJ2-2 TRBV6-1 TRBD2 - TGTGCCAGCAGTGAACATGGGACTAGGATAGCCGGGGAGCTGTTTTTT CASSEHGTRIAGELFF
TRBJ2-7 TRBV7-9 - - TGTGCCAGCAGCTTAGGGGTGGCGGCCAGCTCCTACGAGCAGTACTTC CASSLGVAASSYEQYF